These 3 T cell receptor beta chains share one sample of origin, sequenced in a study of beta chain features in type 1 diabetes. General study points: Type 1 diabetes patients showed a moderate but significant shortening of TCRB CDR3s in all four CD4+ subsets.

As every portion of the isolated RNA was reverse transcribed, the sequencing read expressed TCRB transcripts. Libraries were prepared by immunoSEQ multiplex PCR; TCRdb keeps only in-frame clonotypes and omits some of them. The repertoire holds over 100,000 clones, less than 20% seen once, with roughly 2.5% in the top ten. No antigen is known for these receptors. Sequencing used central memory CD4+ T cells from blood. These receptors were collected from a man aged 30 to 39 with type 1 diabetes.

A few counts support this clone. Likely a read error: the CDR3 ends without its conserved phenylalanine or tryptophan. The DNA is left out, because the CDR3 cannot be placed on it with certainty; the CDR3 is given as TCRdb lists it. V usage is TRBV3-1 (or the pseudogene TRBV3-2) and J usage is TRBJ1-4. CDR1 and CDR2 from the germline V gene are LGHDT and YNNKEL (reference sequence). The CDR3 spans 9 residues, counting both ends. The CDR3 loop reads CASSPWGSR.

This clone appeared once. The chain carries TRBV7-2 and TRBJ1-2; no clear D gene. Between the trimmed V and J ends, which lost 5 bases and 2 bases, there was a span of 9 bases. The CDR3 runs to 13 residues. CDR1 is SGHTA and CDR2 is FQGNSA in the germline V gene. Written as DNA, the CDR3 is TGTGCCAGCAGCCGCCGTGACAACTATGGCTACACCTTC. It yields the protein CASSRRDNYGYTF.

This clone was seen more than once but under ten times. The CDR3 loop reads CASNGNTDTQYF. For the CDR3, the DNA is TGTGCCAGCAACGGGAACACAGATACGCAGTATTTT. The genes are TRBV6-1 and TRBJ2-3; D perhaps matches TRBD2 (5 bases). CDR3 length: 12 amino acids. Trimming removed 7 bases at V and 2 bases at J, with 7 bases between. The germline V gene encodes CDR1 MNHNS and CDR2 SASEGT.